Each of the 31 T cell receptor beta chains below was sequenced from the same sample in a study of spatial heterogeneity in lung cancer. TCRdb processed the 5' RACE reads anew with MiXCR; each CDR3 protein has one entry. The table has around 110,000 distinct CDR3 sequences, more than 9% seen once. Time point specified: blood at routine non-recurrence follow-up after resection. Whole RNA came from tumor, nontumor lung or frozen PBMC and was sequenced without being sorted. This specimen was PBMCs, taken at follow-up. These receptors originate from a male donor with early-stage non-small cell lung cancer.

The chain carries TRBV16 and TRBJ1-5; 9 bases match TRBD1. This CDR3 region has 16 residues. V dropped 0 bases and J dropped 7; count of bases not matched to a gene: 7. CDR1 and CDR2 (germline): KGHSY, FQNENV. As DNA, the CDR3 is TGTGCCAGCAGCCAATCTCAAACAGGGGGCCGGCAGCCCCAGCATTTT. Its translation: CASSQSQTGGRQPQHF.

The chain combines TRBV6-5 with TRBJ2-3, with TRBD1 matching 7 bases. Per the germline V gene, CDR1 is MNHEY and CDR2 is SVGAGI. CDR3 length: 15 residues. V shed 5 bases, J shed 2 bases, and the junction held 7 bases outside the gene matches. CDR3 nucleotides: TGTGCCAGCAGTCTCAGGGGGTATCCCACAGATACGCAGTATTTT. Translating it yields CASSLRGYPTDTQYF.

This clonotype was found a few times. The chain joins TRBV11-2 to TRBJ2-7; D possibly uses TRBD1 or TRBD2 (8 bases each). Germline values: CDR1 SGHAT, CDR2 FQNNGV. V shed 5 bases and J shed 5 bases, with 22 bases lying between them. The CDR3 covers 16 residues. CDR3 loop: CASSAGQAPGGDEQYF. The CDR3 bases are TGTGCCAGCAGCGCGGGACAGGCTCCCGGGGGGGACGAGCAGTACTTC.

This chain links TRBV28 with TRBJ1-6; D gene uncertain. The V end was cut by 6 bases, the J end by 4 bases, with 10 bases between. Looked up from germline, CDR1 is MDHEN and CDR2 is SYDVKM. CDR3 length: 14 amino acids. CDR3 loop: CASSMNDYNSPLHF. The CDR3 bases are TGTGCCAGCAGCATGAACGATTATAATTCACCCCTCCACTTT.

The chain joins TRBV19 to TRBJ2-2; TRBD1 agrees at 7 bases. Unmatched junction bases numbered 7, after V lost 9 bases and J lost 6 bases. CDR1 is LNHDA and CDR2 is SQIVND in the germline V gene (reference sequence). There are 13 residues in the CDR3. As DNA, the CDR3 is TGTGCCAGCCTCGACAGGGACCCCGGGGAGCTGTTTTTT. Translating it yields CASLDRDPGELFF.

This clonotype was counted a few times. This chain connects TRBV5-6 to TRBJ2-5, with D tentatively TRBD1 or TRBD2 (5 bases each). The germline V gene has CDR1 SGHDT and CDR2 YYEEEE. The CDR3 covers 15 residues. The V gene lost 4 bases and the J gene lost 4 bases, with 17 bases spanning the gap. This CDR3 reads CASSPGTVPGETQYF. The CDR3 DNA reads TGTGCCAGCAGCCCCGGGACGGTTCCGGGAGAGACCCAGTACTTC.

The V gene is TRBV27, the J gene TRBJ2-5; no clear D. CDR3 length equals 14 residues. Germline loops: CDR1 MNHEY, CDR2 SMNVEV (reference sequence). Trimming removed 6 bases at V and 2 bases at J, with 13 bases between. CDR3 sequence: CASSPLKGQETQYF. As DNA, the CDR3 is TGTGCCAGCAGCCCTCTAAAAGGGCAAGAGACCCAGTACTTC.

In this sample, this clonotype turned up many times. The rearrangement joins TRBV10-3 to TRBJ2-4; 10 nucleotides align to TRBD1. The CDR3 totals 13 residues. The V gene's germline CDR1 is ENHRY and CDR2 SYGVKD. The ends lost 3 bases at V and 15 bases at J; junction bases unmatched: 8. The CDR3 DNA sequence: TGTGCCATCAGTGACCCGGGACAGGGGAGGGGGTACTTC. Translation gives CAISDPGQGRGYF.

This clonotype was detected a few times. The V and J genes are TRBV12-3 or TRBV12-4 and TRBJ2-3; TRBD2 agrees at 8 bases. The CDR3 runs to 15 residues. Unmatched junction bases numbered 7, after V lost 5 bases and J lost 3 bases. CDR3 region: CASSPAGGGTDTQYF. For the CDR3, the DNA is TGTGCCAGCAGTCCCGCGGGGGGAGGAACAGATACGCAGTATTTT.

The sample holds a few counts of this clonotype. The rearrangement joins TRBV28 to TRBJ2-1; 10 bases fit TRBD2. Trimming at V came to 8 bases and at J to 0 bases, leaving 4 bases not matched to a gene. The CDR3 has 15 residues. In germline, CDR1 is MDHEN, CDR2 SYDVKM. CDR3 protein: CASLAGANSYNEQFF. CDR3 DNA: TGTGCCAGCCTAGCGGGGGCCAACTCCTACAATGAGCAGTTCTTC.

This chain uses TRBV10-3 with TRBJ2-3; D is ambiguous. This CDR3 region has 13 residues. V was pared by 0 bases and J by 12 bases, with 13 bases between. Germline V gene lookup returns CDR1 ENHRY and CDR2 SYGVKD. CDR3 protein: CAISESGKVGQYF. The CDR3 DNA follows: TGTGCCATCAGTGAGTCAGGGAAGGTTGGCCAGTATTTT.

This clonotype occurred many times. The J gene is TRBJ1-6, the V gene TRBV7-2, with 7 bases identical to TRBD1. V lost 3 bases to trimming and J lost 11 bases; unmatched junction nucleotides: 7. This CDR3 comprises 14 residues. Germline CDR1 SGHTA, CDR2 FQGNSA. The CDR3 sequence is CASSLGQIKTPLHF. The CDR3 nucleotides read TGTGCCAGCAGCTTGGGACAGATCAAGACACCCCTCCACTTT.

This clonotype was detected ten times or more. The chain couples TRBV4-3 to TRBJ2-7, with TRBD2 identical over 8 bases. The CDR3 has 16 residues. Germline CDR1 and CDR2: LGHNA and YSLEER. With V trimmed by 0 bases and J by 5 bases, 9 bases remained unmatched. The DNA of the CDR3 is TGCGCCAGCAGCCAAGATGGCTCCTCCGGGGGGGACGAGCAGTACTTC. Translating it yields CASSQDGSSGGDEQYF.

The chain employs TRBV5-1 and TRBJ2-3; D possibly corresponds to TRBD1 (6 bases). From germline, CDR1 is SGHRS and CDR2 YFSETQ. The CDR3 runs 13 residues. Between the trimmed V and J ends, which lost 3 bases and 11 bases, there was a span of 16 bases. CDR3 residues: CASSSGTPLGQYF. As DNA, the CDR3 is TGCGCCAGCAGCTCCGGGACACCATTGGGGCAGTATTTT.

J is TRBJ2-5 and V is TRBV5-1; D is perhaps TRBD1 or TRBD2 (5 bases each). Trimming removed 4 bases at V and 1 base at J, with 14 bases between. Germline CDR1 is SGHRS and CDR2 is YFSETQ. The CDR3 loop spans 15 amino acids. The CDR3 DNA reads as TGCGCCAGCAGCGCCGGGACCGGAATCCAAGAGACCCAGTACTTC. Its translation: CASSAGTGIQETQYF.

This clonotype was picked up a small number of times. This chain links TRBV7-2 with TRBJ1-4; TRBD1 agrees at 8 bases. Losses at the gene ends were 1 base for V and 7 bases for J; bases not matched to a gene: 2. Germline V gene data show CDR1 as SGHTA and CDR2 as FQGNSA. The CDR3 consists of 14 residues. In nucleotides, the CDR3 is TGTGCCAGCAGCTTAGTACAGGGGGGTGAAAAACTGTTTTTT. Its translation is CASSLVQGGEKLFF.

The V call is TRBV11-2, the J call TRBJ2-4; weak D call: TRBD1 (5 bases). Looked up from germline, CDR1 is SGHAT and CDR2 is FQNNGV. The CDR3 is 12 amino acids. With 7 bases removed from V and 5 bases from J, the gap between germline ends came to 9 bases. The CDR3 coding sequence is TGTGCCAGCAAGCAGACAGAAAACATTCAGTACTTC. It encodes CASKQTENIQYF.

This clonotype was found many times. The V call is TRBV9, the J call TRBJ2-5; D perhaps matches TRBD2 (5 bases). V lost 0 bases to trimming and J lost 3 bases, with 9 bases between them. CDR3 length: 14 amino acids. Germline CDR1 is SGDLS and CDR2 is YYNGEE. This CDR3 is CASSVEASKETQYF. The CDR3 DNA sequence: TGTGCCAGCAGCGTAGAGGCTAGCAAAGAGACCCAGTACTTC.

The table lists this clonotype with many counts. The chain has TRBV3-1 and TRBJ2-5; unclear D gene. The V end was cut by 4 bases, the J end by 5 bases, with 8 bases between. Germline assignment: CDR1 LGHDT and CDR2 YNNKEL (reference sequence). CDR3 length: 12 amino acids. In nucleotides, the CDR3 is TGTGCCAGCAGCCCGGGCCCGGAGACCCAGTACTTC. Protein: CASSPGPETQYF.

A few counts support this clonotype. V gene TRBV20-1 combines with J gene TRBJ2-3, with D perhaps matching TRBD2 (5 bases). Deletions cut 4 bases from V and 2 bases from J, with 16 bases between. The CDR3 runs 15 residues. Germline CDR1 and CDR2: DFQATT and SNEGSKA (reference sequence). The CDR3 sequence: CSATDGRAFTDTQYF. CDR3 coding DNA: TGCAGTGCTACCGACGGGCGGGCGTTCACAGATACGCAGTATTTT.

This clonotype has more than one count but fewer than ten. The chain uses TRBV20-1 and TRBJ1-1, with D unresolved. The CDR3 is 16 amino acids. Trimming removed 5 bases from V and 0 bases from J, with 19 bases in between. The germline V gene has CDR1 DFQATT and CDR2 SNEGSKA (reference sequence). The DNA of the CDR3 is TGCAGTGCTCGTGACTACTTACGGACGGTGAACACTGAAGCTTTCTTT. Protein product: CSARDYLRTVNTEAFF.

The J gene is TRBJ1-2, the V gene TRBV27; D gene uncertain. Between the trimmed V and J ends, which lost 0 bases and 4 bases, there was a span of 9 bases. The germline CDR1 and CDR2 sequences are MNHEY and SMNVEV (reference sequence). The CDR3 has 14 amino acids. The chain's CDR3 is CASSLSALGYGYTF. CDR3 DNA: TGTGCCAGCAGTTTATCCGCACTCGGCTATGGCTACACCTTC.

This clonotype was seen a few times. The gene calls are TRBV7-2 and TRBJ2-7; D ambiguous. The length of the CDR3 is 12 residues. CDR1 is SGHTA, CDR2 FQGNSA, per germline. The V and J ends lost 1 base and 8 bases respectively, with 9 bases between them. The CDR3 DNA is TGTGCCAGCAGCTTAGAGGGTAGTAAGCAGTACTTC. This translates into CASSLEGSKQYF.

At least ten counts were recorded for this clonotype. The chain combines TRBV29-1 with TRBJ2-3; the D gene is possibly TRBD2 (6 bases). This CDR3 contains 14 residues. Trimming left V 6 bases short and J 1 base short, with 14 bases between. The V gene's germline CDR1 is SQVTM and CDR2 ANQGSEA. In nucleotides, the CDR3 is TGCAGCGTCGGGTCAGGGACTCGCACAGATACGCAGTATTTT. This gives the protein CSVGSGTRTDTQYF.

This clonotype came up many times. This chain connects TRBV7-9 to TRBJ2-6; TRBD1 agrees at 9 bases. The germline gives CDR1 SEHNR, CDR2 FQNEAQ (reference sequence). CDR3 length: 16 residues. The ends lost 9 bases at V and 2 bases at J; junction bases unmatched: 8. The CDR3 DNA follows: TGTGCCAGTACCCGCGGGACAGGGACTGGGGCCAACGTCCTGACTTTC. Protein: CASTRGTGTGANVLTF.

There are many counts of this clonotype. The V call is TRBV11-1, the J call TRBJ2-3, with D possibly being TRBD2 (7 bases). The CDR3 has 14 amino acids. Germline V gene lookup returns CDR1 SGHAT and CDR2 FQDESV (reference sequence). Trimming removed 4 bases from V and 5 bases from J, with 13 bases in between. DNA of the CDR3: TGTGCCAGCAGCTCTCCGAGGGGGGGAGATACGCAGTATTTT. Amino acid sequence: CASSSPRGGDTQYF.

The rearrangement links TRBV20-1 to TRBJ1-4, with TRBD1 matching over 8 bases. Looked up from germline, CDR1 is DFQATT and CDR2 is SNEGSKA (reference sequence). J lost 2 bases, V lost 1 base, and 6 bases had no gene match. The CDR3 covers 16 residues. CDR3 residues: CSARAYRGETNEKLFF. CDR3 nucleotides: TGCAGTGCTAGAGCTTACAGGGGGGAGACTAATGAAAAACTGTTTTTT.

This clonotype has a handful of counts. The V gene is TRBV19, the J gene TRBJ2-7; D remains unclear. From germline, CDR1 is LNHDA and CDR2 SQIVND (reference sequence). Trimming stripped 5 bases from V and 2 bases from J, with 7 bases between. The CDR3 is made up of 12 amino acids. The CDR3 loop is CASSPDAYEQYF. The CDR3 DNA follows: TGTGCCAGTAGTCCTGACGCCTACGAGCAGTACTTC.

The chain is built from TRBV6-5 and TRBJ2-3; D remains unclear. Per germline, CDR1 MNHEY and CDR2 SVGAGI. CDR3 size: 16 residues. Trimming pared 4 bases from V and 1 base from J, leaving 15 bases between. The CDR3 DNA is TGTGCCAGCAGTTCCAATAGGAGAGTGGGCACAGATACGCAGTATTTT. It codes for CASSSNRRVGTDTQYF.

This clonotype was seen at least ten times. The chain uses TRBV20-1 and TRBJ1-1, with 10 bases lining up with TRBD1. The ends lost 3 bases at V and 6 bases at J; junction bases unmatched: 4. Germline CDR1 is DFQATT and CDR2 is SNEGSKA (reference sequence). The CDR3 consists of 13 residues. In nucleotides, the CDR3 is TGCAGTGCTAGGATGACAGGGGGCTCTGAAGCTTTCTTT. It translates to CSARMTGGSEAFF.

The chain uses TRBV28 and TRBJ2-1; D is uncertain. The CDR3 extends over 14 amino acids. V lost 3 bases and J lost 6, with 12 bases in between. Germline V gene data show CDR1 as MDHEN and CDR2 as SYDVKM. For the CDR3, the DNA is TGTGCCAGCAGTTTCCCGGGTACTTCCAATGAGCAGTTCTTC. It yields the protein CASSFPGTSNEQFF.